This T cell receptor (beta chain) was sequenced in a study of blood T cell repertoires in COVID-19 (dated by TCRdb to 2020 to 2021). Context from the whole study: Samples from collaborators originated in the United States, Italy and Spain and spanned both the acute and convalescent phases of COVID-19. HLA class I and class II types, where available, came from metadata supplied by the sample provider rather than from assay-based typing. The repertoires were released in a freely available public database intended as a resource for research on the immune response to SARS-CoV-2. The sample metadata nearly always contained a de-identified subject ID, COVID-19 status, age in years and sex. Subjects who had been exposed to COVID-19, were actively infected with it, or had recovered from it provided the deeply sampled blood TCRbeta repertoires that made up the dataset. The samples were drawn from the first 160 participants of the ongoing ImmuneRACE study and from more than 1,000 subjects provided by 6 global collaborators. The prospective study material was composed of cDNA or gDNA derived from T cells, B-cell-depleted T cells, or PBMCs. The paper's findings and limits, for the study overall: The amount of clinical and demographic metadata varied by source and participant and was provided uncurated.

From its cysteine to its phenylalanine, the CDR3 spans 16 amino acids. Of all the DNA, just the CDR3 is kept, 48 bases in frame from base 1. Trimming takes 6 bases off V and 7 bases off J; junction bases not matched to a gene: 15. The germline V gene (reference sequence) supplies CDR1 LGHDT and CDR2 YNNKEL. Collaborating institutions collected whole blood in K2EDTA tubes following their own protocols. For TCRbeta analysis, collaborator samples were shipped as frozen whole blood, as isolated PBMCs, or as DNA extracted from either sample type. Concerning this clone itself: The target of this receptor is not known. Qualities for individual bases were not recorded, and no much larger clone is one base off.

TCRbeta CDR3 regions were amplified from genomic DNA using the immunoSEQ Assay, a bias-controlled multiplex PCR. As for the original processing: Within the assay, amplification of reference gene primers was used to estimate how many nucleated cells each sample contained. To quantify the absolute abundance of each unique TCRbeta CDR3 rearrangement, sequence reads were collapsed and filtered. For each sample, productive Simpson clonality was calculated as the square root of Simpson's diversity index over productive rearrangements. In its TCRdb copy, this immuneACCESS table keeps in-frame sequences only and misses some clones. Where compared with another copy, unresolved V genes explain less than half of these, and the others have no known cause. V, J and clone size were drawn from that table, and D and trimming were deduced from the DNA. A total of 250,000 to 300,000 clones appear in this sample, 75% to 90% of them only once. The leading ten clones occupy almost 2% of the sample.

The sequence links TRBV3-1 (or the pseudogene TRBV3-2) to TRBJ2-7; 10 bases in the middle match TRBD1. The source is a young man with active or convalescent COVID-19. The specimen was peripheral blood. The DNA reads as follows: TGTGCCAGCAGTACCTCGGGACAGGGGTCATTCAGGGAGCAGTACTTC. This translates into CASSTSGQGSFREQYF.